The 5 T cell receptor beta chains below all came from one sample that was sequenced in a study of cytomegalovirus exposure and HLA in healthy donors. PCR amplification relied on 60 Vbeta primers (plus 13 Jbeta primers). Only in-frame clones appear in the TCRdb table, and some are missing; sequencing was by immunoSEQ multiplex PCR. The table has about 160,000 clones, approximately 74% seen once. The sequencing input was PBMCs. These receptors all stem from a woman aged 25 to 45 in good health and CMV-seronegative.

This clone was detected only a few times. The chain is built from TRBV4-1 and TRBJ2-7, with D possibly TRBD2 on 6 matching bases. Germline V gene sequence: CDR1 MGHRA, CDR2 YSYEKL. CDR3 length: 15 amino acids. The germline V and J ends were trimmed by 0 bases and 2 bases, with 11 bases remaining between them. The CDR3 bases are TGCGCCAGCAGCCAAGATAGCGGAGCAACCTACGAGCAGTACTTC. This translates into CASSQDSGATYEQYF.

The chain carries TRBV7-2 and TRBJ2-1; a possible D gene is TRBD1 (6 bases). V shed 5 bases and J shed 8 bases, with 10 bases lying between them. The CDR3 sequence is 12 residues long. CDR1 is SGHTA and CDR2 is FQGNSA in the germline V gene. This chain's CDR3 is CASSPQGYEQFF. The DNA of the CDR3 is TGTGCCAGCAGCCCACAGGGCTATGAGCAGTTCTTC.

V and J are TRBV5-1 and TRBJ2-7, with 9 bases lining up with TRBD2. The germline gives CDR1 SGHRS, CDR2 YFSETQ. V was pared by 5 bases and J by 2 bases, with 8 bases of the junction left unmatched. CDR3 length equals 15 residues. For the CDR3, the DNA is TGCGCCAGCAGTCCCGGACTAGCGCATACCTACGAGCAGTACTTC. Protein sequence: CASSPGLAHTYEQYF.

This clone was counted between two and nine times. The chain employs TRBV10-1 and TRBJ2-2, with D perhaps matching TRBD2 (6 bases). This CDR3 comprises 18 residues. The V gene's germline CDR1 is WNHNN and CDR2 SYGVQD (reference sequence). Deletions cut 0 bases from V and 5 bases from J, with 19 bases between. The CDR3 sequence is CASSESSGGAPDTGELFF. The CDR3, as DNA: TGCGCCAGCAGTGAGTCGAGCGGAGGGGCCCCGGATACCGGGGAGCTGTTTTTT.

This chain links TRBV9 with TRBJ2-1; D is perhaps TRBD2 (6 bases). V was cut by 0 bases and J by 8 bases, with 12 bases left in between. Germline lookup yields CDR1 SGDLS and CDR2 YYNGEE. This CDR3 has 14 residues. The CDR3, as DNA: TGTGCCAGCAGCGTAGAGAGGAGGGGCTATGAGCAGTTCTTC. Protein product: CASSVERRGYEQFF.